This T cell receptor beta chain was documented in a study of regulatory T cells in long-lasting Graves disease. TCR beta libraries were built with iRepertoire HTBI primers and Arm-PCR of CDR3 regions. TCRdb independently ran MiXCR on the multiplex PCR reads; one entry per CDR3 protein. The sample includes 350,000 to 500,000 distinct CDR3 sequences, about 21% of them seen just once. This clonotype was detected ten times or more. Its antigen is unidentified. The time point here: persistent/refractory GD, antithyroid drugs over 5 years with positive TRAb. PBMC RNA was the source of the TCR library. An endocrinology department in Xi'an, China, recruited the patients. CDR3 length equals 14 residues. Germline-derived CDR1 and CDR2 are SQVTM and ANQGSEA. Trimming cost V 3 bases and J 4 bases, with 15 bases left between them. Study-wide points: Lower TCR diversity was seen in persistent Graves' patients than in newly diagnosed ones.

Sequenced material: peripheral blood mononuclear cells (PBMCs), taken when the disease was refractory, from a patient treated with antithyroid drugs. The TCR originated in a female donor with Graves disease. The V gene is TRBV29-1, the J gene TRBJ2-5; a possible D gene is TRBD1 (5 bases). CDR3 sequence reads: CSVEFQQARETQYF. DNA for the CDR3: TGCAGCGTTGAGTTCCAACAGGCCCGAGAGACCCAGTACTTC. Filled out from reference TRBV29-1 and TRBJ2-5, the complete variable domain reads SAVISQKPSRDICQRGTSLTIQCQVDSQVTMMFWYRQQPGQSLTLIATANQGSEATYESGFVIDKFPISRPNLTFSTLTVSNMSPEDSSIYLCSVEFQQARETQYFGPGTRLLVL.